Presented here are 11 T cell receptor beta chains from one specimen sequenced in a study of blood T cell repertoires in COVID-19. The method was immunoSEQ multiplex PCR; TCRdb's version includes in-frame clones alone and lacks a portion of them. This table has a few hundred thousand clones, around 89% appearing once. The material sequenced was peripheral blood. The receptors originated from a woman between 45 and 65 years old with COVID-19, enrolled during active disease.

The chain is built from TRBV24-1 and TRBJ1-2, with TRBD1 as a possible D gene (6 bases). Germline loops: CDR1 KGHDR, CDR2 SFDVKD. The CDR3 is made up of 15 amino acids. V dropped 7 bases and J dropped 2 bases, with 16 bases sitting between them. As DNA, the CDR3 is TGTGCCACCAGCGGACCAACAGGGTCAAACTATGGCTACACCTTC. Residues: CATSGPTGSNYGYTF.

This chain joins TRBV12-3 or TRBV12-4 and TRBJ1-1, with D perhaps matching TRBD1 (5 bases). V gave up 3 bases and J gave up 11 bases, with 13 bases separating them. The CDR3 consists of 12 residues. The CDR3 DNA sequence: TGTGCCAGCAGTTTCGGGGGTATGGTGGCTTTCTTT. This sequence encodes CASSFGGMVAFF.

Points on this clone: A much bigger clone sits one base away, suggesting this may be a read error. V and J are TRBV11-2 and TRBJ2-1; D is ambiguous. Germline V gene data show CDR1 as SGHAT and CDR2 as FQNNGV. Between the trimmed V and J ends, which lost 4 bases and 8 bases, there was a span of 3 bases. This CDR3 has 10 residues. The CDR3 coding sequence is TGTGCCAGCAGCTCCGATGAGCAGTTCTTC. It specifies CASSSDEQFF.

This clone was recorded only once. V is TRBV25-1 and J is TRBJ2-3, with 7 bases lining up with TRBD1. CDR1 is MGHDK and CDR2 is SYGVNS in the germline V gene. The CDR3 length is 15 residues. V was clipped by 3 bases and J by 2 bases; unmatched bases: 5. Here the CDR3 DNA reads TGTGCCAGCAGTGATCTTAGGGGGCTCACAGATACGCAGTATTTT. Residues: CASSDLRGLTDTQYF.

This clone was seen a handful of times. The chain carries TRBV7-6 and TRBJ1-5; D gene uncertain. The germline V gene has CDR1 SGHVS and CDR2 FNYEAQ. The CDR3 totals 13 residues. Trimming shortened V by 1 base and J by 5 bases, and 6 bases separated the two germline ends. CDR3 in DNA: TGTGCCAGCAGCTTAGACCGAGATCAGCCCCAGCATTTT. Encoded protein: CASSLDRDQPQHF.

This chain connects TRBV29-1 to TRBJ1-2; D remains ambiguous. Germline CDR1 is SQVTM and CDR2 is ANQGSEA. The length of the CDR3 is 12 residues. Trimming shortened V by 3 bases and J by 8 bases, and 13 bases separated the two germline ends. The CDR3, as DNA: TGCAGCGTTGAGGCGGGTCAAGGAGGCTACACCTTC. Amino acids: CSVEAGQGGYTF.

This chain connects TRBV19 to TRBJ1-1; TRBD1 is a possible D gene (6 bases). V lost 7 bases and J 1 base, leaving 7 bases between the germline ends. Germline V lookup: CDR1 LNHDA, CDR2 SQIVND (reference sequence). The CDR3 has 12 amino acids. The CDR3 sequence: CASKGGNTEAFF. The CDR3, as DNA: TGTGCCAGTAAAGGGGGGAACACTGAAGCTTTCTTT.

This sequence joins TRBV6-5 and TRBJ1-2, with 8 nucleotides matching TRBD1. Trimming removed 7 bases from V and 6 bases from J; junction bases left unmatched: 4. Germline V gene sequence: CDR1 MNHEY, CDR2 SVGAGI. The length of the CDR3 is 12 residues. The CDR3 bases are TGTGCCAGCACCCAGGGGGCGAATGGCTACACCTTC. Amino acid sequence: CASTQGANGYTF.

Of note for this clone: A read error may account for a junction end that differs from germline. The chain has TRBV2 and TRBJ1-2; D is perhaps TRBD1 (6 bases). The CDR3 extends over 18 amino acids. The V gene's germline CDR1 is SNHLY and CDR2 FYNNEI. Here the CDR3 reads CASSQAGRGAYTNYGYTF. The CDR3 region has the DNA TGTGCCAGCAGTCAAGCGGGCAGGGGAGCTTATACTAACTATGGCTACACCTTC.

This rearrangement joins TRBV6-5 to TRBJ2-1; TRBD2 might be the D (6 bases). The V gene lost 6 bases and the J gene lost 10 bases, with 22 bases spanning the gap. The CDR3 is 15 residues long. CDR1 MNHEY and CDR2 SVGAGI come from the germline V gene. CDR3: CASSRGTRLGEEQFF. Written as DNA, the CDR3 is TGTGCCAGCAGCCGCGGGACTCGCCTAGGAGAAGAGCAGTTCTTC.

This chain links TRBV20-1 with TRBJ1-1; tentative D call: TRBD1 (5 bases). V was trimmed by 3 bases and J by 3 bases, leaving 17 bases between them. The V gene's germline CDR1 is DFQATT and CDR2 SNEGSKA (reference sequence). The CDR3 covers 15 residues. The DNA of the CDR3 is TGCAGTGCTAGTCCATCGGGACTAATGCACACTGAAGCTTTCTTT. As protein: CSASPSGLMHTEAFF.